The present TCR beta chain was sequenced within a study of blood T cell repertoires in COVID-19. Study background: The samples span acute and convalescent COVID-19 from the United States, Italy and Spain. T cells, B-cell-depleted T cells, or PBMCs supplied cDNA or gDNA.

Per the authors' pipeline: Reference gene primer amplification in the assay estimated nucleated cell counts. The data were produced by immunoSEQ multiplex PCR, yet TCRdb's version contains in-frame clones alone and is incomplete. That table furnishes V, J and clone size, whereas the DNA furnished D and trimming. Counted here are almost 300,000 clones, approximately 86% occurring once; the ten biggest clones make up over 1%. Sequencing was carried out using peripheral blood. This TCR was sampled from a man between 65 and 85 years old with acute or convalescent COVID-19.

In DNA form, the CDR3 reads TGTGCCTGGAGTGTACCGGGCGGGGGTATCGGCTACGAGCAGTACTTC. Translating gives CAWSVPGGGIGYEQYF. The V and J genes are TRBV30 and TRBJ2-7; 7 nucleotides align to TRBD2. Unmatched junction bases numbered 11, after V lost 0 bases and J lost 3 bases. Germline values: CDR1 GTSNPN, CDR2 SVGIG (reference sequence). The CDR3 is 16 amino acids.